Below are 14 T cell receptor beta chains sequenced from a single sample in a study of shared clonotypes between healthy human individuals. Generated by immunoSEQ multiplex PCR, the TCRdb table keeps only in-frame clones and is missing some. The table records approximately 2.1 million clones, approximately 93% of them present only once. Specimen: naive CD4+ T cells from PBMCs. This sample's subset: CD45RA+ positively selected. The receptors here all came from a man aged 18-30 years in good health. Some clones in this sample may be carry-over from other donors' samples.

In regard to this clone: Other DNA sequences in the sample encode the same CDR3. The chain combines TRBV11-3 with TRBJ2-5; D gene ambiguous. In germline, CDR1 is SGHNT, CDR2 YENEEA. V was shortened by 6 bases and J by 5 bases, with 10 bases between the two germline ends. The CDR3 loop spans 12 amino acids. CDR3 in amino acids: CASSSTGETQYF. CDR3 coding DNA: TGTGCCAGCAGTTCCACCGGGGAGACCCAGTACTTC.

The J gene is TRBJ1-5, the V gene TRBV30; D call uncertain. Germline V gives CDR1 GTSNPN, CDR2 SVGIG (reference sequence). The V end was cut by 0 bases, the J end by 1 base, with 7 bases between. This CDR3 has 14 amino acids. The CDR3 loop is CAWSVPISNQPQHF. The CDR3 bases are TGTGCCTGGAGTGTCCCCATAAGCAATCAGCCCCAGCATTTT.

The chain employs TRBV5-4 and TRBJ1-2; no reliable D call. The V gene lost 0 bases and the J gene lost 8 bases, with 17 bases spanning the gap. This CDR3 has 15 amino acids. The germline V gene encodes CDR1 SGHNT and CDR2 YYREEE (reference sequence). In DNA, the CDR3 is TGTGCCAGCAGCTTGGTATCCGGGGATAGTGGAGGCTACACCTTC. Its translation: CASSLVSGDSGGYTF.

The chain uses TRBV5-1 and TRBJ2-1; 7 bases align to TRBD2. CDR1 SGHRS and CDR2 YFSETQ come from the germline V gene. J gave up 4 bases and V 6 bases, and 10 bases lay outside the gene matches. This CDR3 has 15 amino acids. CDR3 sequence (DNA): TGCGCCAGCATGCCCTTAGCGGGCCTATACAATGAGCAGTTCTTC. It yields the protein CASMPLAGLYNEQFF.

For the CDR3, the DNA is TGTGCCAGCTCACCGTTCAAAGCCCCTAATGAAAAACTGTTTTTT. Translated: CASSPFKAPNEKLFF. This chain links TRBV18 with TRBJ1-4; D remains unclear. The germline V and J ends were trimmed by 3 bases and 3 bases, with 11 bases remaining between them. This CDR3 comprises 15 residues. CDR1 and CDR2 (germline): KGHSH, LQKENI.

V and J are TRBV4-1 and TRBJ1-1; D is possibly TRBD1 (6 bases). The length of the CDR3 is 16 residues. CDR1 MGHRA and CDR2 YSYEKL come from the germline V gene. V lost 4 bases to trimming and J lost 0 bases, with 15 bases between them. CDR3 amino acids: CASSPRTEVMNTEAFF. CDR3 sequence (DNA): TGCGCCAGCAGCCCCAGGACAGAAGTGATGAACACTGAAGCTTTCTTT.

Details on this clone: Other DNA sequences in this specimen translate into the identical CDR3. V usage is TRBV7-2 and J usage is TRBJ2-3; D is possibly TRBD1 (6 bases). The CDR3 is 14 amino acids. The germline V gene has CDR1 SGHTA and CDR2 FQGNSA. V shed 7 bases and J shed 0 bases, with 11 bases lying between them. The CDR3 spells CASTSDSSTDTQYF. The DNA for the CDR3 is TGTGCCAGCACCTCGGACAGTAGCACAGATACGCAGTATTTT.

V is TRBV27 and J is TRBJ2-7; 13 bases are shared with TRBD2. Germline CDR1 MNHEY, CDR2 SMNVEV (reference sequence). V trimming: 8 bases; J trimming: 10 bases; junction bases outside the gene matches: 11. CDR3 length: 14 amino acids. The CDR3: CASGYPGLAGRQYF. CDR3 coding DNA: TGTGCCAGCGGGTATCCGGGACTAGCGGGACGTCAGTACTTC.

The gene calls are TRBV28 and TRBJ1-1; D call uncertain. V was clipped by 9 bases and J by 1 base, with 9 bases between them. Germline CDR1 and CDR2: MDHEN and SYDVKM. This CDR3 comprises 12 residues. CDR3 nucleotide sequence: TGTGCCAGTCTACGGTGGAACACTGAAGCTTTCTTT. This sequence encodes CASLRWNTEAFF. The full variable domain, with the rest looked up from reference TRBV28 and TRBJ1-1, is DVKVTQSSRYLVKRTGEKVFLECVQDMDHENMFWYRQDPGLGLRLIYFSYDVKMKEKGDIPEGYSVSREKKERFSLILESASTNQTSMYLCASLRWNTEAFFGQGTRLTVV.

V usage is TRBV11-2 and J usage is TRBJ2-7; D is perhaps TRBD1 (6 bases). Trimming shortened V by 7 bases and J by 5 bases, and 15 bases separated the two germline ends. The CDR3 consists of 13 residues. CDR1 is SGHAT and CDR2 is FQNNGV in the germline V gene. The DNA of the CDR3 is TGTGCCAGCACGGACAGCCTAGTCCACGAGCAGTACTTC. This sequence encodes CASTDSLVHEQYF.

The chain employs TRBV7-3 and TRBJ2-3, with 12 bases identical to TRBD2. The germline V gene has CDR1 SGHTA and CDR2 FQGTGA. Trimming cost V 5 bases and J 3 bases; bases outside gene matches: 6. The CDR3 covers 16 residues. The CDR3, as DNA: TGTGCCAGCAGCAAACGGACTAGCGGGGTTACAGATACGCAGTATTTT. Its protein is CASSKRTSGVTDTQYF.

Of note for this clone: The sample contains more than one DNA sequence encoding this CDR3. This CDR3 reads CASSLITGPNTEAFF. DNA for the CDR3: TGTGCCAGCAGTTTAATAACAGGGCCGAACACTGAAGCTTTCTTT. The chain has TRBV28 and TRBJ1-1; perhaps TRBD1 as D (6 bases). Germline CDR1 reads MDHEN; CDR2 reads SYDVKM. V lost 2 bases, J lost 1 base, and 11 bases lay in between. There are 15 residues in the CDR3.

The V call is TRBV15, the J call TRBJ1-5; perhaps TRBD1 as D (5 bases). From germline, CDR1 is LNHNV and CDR2 YYDKDF (reference sequence). CDR3 length: 16 amino acids. V lost 1 base, J lost 1 base, and 11 bases lay in between. CDR3 amino acids: CATSRGAGPSNQPQHF. CDR3 DNA sequence: TGTGCCACCAGCAGAGGGGCAGGGCCGAGCAATCAGCCCCAGCATTTT.

This clone was seen just once. V and J are TRBV2 and TRBJ2-2; weak D call: TRBD2 (5 bases). CDR3 length: 14 residues. V was clipped by 4 bases and J by 6 bases, with 12 bases between them. Germline V gives CDR1 SNHLY, CDR2 FYNNEI. CDR3 in DNA: TGTGCCAGCAGTGCTAGCCGAAGGCCCGGGGAGCTGTTTTTT. Its translation is CASSASRRPGELFF. The variable domain in full, with the rest retrieved from reference TRBV2 and TRBJ2-2, is EPEVTQTPSHQVTQMGQEVILRCVPISNHLYFYWYRQILGQKVEFLVSFYNNEISEKSEIFDDQFSVERPDGSNFTLKIRSTKLEDSAMYFCASSASRRPGELFFGEGSRLTVL.